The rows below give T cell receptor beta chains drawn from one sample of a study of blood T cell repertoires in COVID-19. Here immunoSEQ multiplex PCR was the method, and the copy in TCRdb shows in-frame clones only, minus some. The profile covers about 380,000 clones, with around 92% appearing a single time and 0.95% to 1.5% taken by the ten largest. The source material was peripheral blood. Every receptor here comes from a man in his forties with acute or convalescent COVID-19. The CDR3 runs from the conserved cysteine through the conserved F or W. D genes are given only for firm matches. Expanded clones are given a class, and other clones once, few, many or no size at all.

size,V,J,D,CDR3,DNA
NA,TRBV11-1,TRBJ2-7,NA,CASSSRSDRLSYEQYF,TGTGCCAGCAGCTCCCGATCGGACAGACTCTCCTACGAGCAGTACTTC
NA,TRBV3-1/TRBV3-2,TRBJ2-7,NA,CASSLLGEQYF,TGTGCCAGCAGCTTACTAGGCGAGCAGTACTTC
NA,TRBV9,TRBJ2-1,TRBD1,CASSVALGDRGYNEQFF,TGTGCCAGCAGCGTAGCTTTAGGAGACAGGGGTTACAATGAGCAGTTCTTC
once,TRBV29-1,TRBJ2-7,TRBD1,CSALDRDPEQYF,TGCAGCGCCCTGGACAGGGATCCCGAGCAGTACTTC
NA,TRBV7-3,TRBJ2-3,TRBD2,CASSWGLAQDTQYF,TGTGCCAGCAGCTGGGGACTAGCGCAAGATACGCAGTATTTT
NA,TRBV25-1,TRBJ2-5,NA,CASSIGERRAGETQYF,TGTGCCAGCAGTATAGGTGAACGGAGGGCGGGGGAGACCCAGTACTTC
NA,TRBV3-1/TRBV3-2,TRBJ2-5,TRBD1,CASSQEDRGETQYF,TGTGCCAGCAGCCAGGAGGACAGGGGAGAGACCCAGTACTTC
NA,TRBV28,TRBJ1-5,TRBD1,CASSLRPLGQGNQPQHF,TGTGCCAGCAGTTTAAGGCCACTGGGACAGGGAAATCAGCCCCAGCATTTT
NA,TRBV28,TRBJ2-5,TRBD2,CASSFLGLAGVSGGQETQYF,TGTGCCAGCAGTTTTTTAGGACTAGCGGGAGTGTCCGGGGGCCAAGAGACCCAGTACTTC
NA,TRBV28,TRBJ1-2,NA,CASSLDRFNYGYTF,TGTGCCAGCAGTTTAGACAGATTTAACTATGGCTACACCTTC
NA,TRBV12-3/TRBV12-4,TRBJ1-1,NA,CATPAGVNTEAFF,TGTGCCACCCCGGCGGGGGTGAACACTGAAGCTTTCTTT
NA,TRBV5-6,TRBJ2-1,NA,CASRGPDYEQFF,TGTGCCAGCAGAGGTCCGGACTATGAGCAGTTCTTC
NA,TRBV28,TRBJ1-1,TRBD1,CASSLPQDRAAEAFF,TGTGCCAGCAGTTTACCCCAGGACAGGGCCGCTGAAGCTTTCTTT
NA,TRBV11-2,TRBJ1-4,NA,CASGHIRGGIELDEKLFF,TGTGCCAGCGGCCATATTAGGGGCGGAATCGAGTTGGACGAAAAACTGTTTTTT
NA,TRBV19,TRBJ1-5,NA,CASSMRINQPQHF,TGTGCCAGTAGTATGCGAATCAATCAGCCCCAGCATTTT
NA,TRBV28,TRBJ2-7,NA,CASTRGVRVSGTPYYEQYF,TGTGCCAGCACCCGCGGAGTTAGAGTCTCCGGGACTCCTTACTACGAGCAGTACTTC
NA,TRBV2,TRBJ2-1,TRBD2,CASGRESGNEQFF,TGTGCCAGCGGGCGGGAGTCTGGCAATGAGCAGTTCTTC
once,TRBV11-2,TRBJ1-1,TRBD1,CASSLFPGGYYTEAFF,TGTGCCAGCAGCTTATTTCCAGGGGGGTATTACACTGAAGCTTTCTTT
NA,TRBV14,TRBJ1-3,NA,CASSQQGFSGNTIYF,TGTGCCAGCAGCCAGCAGGGTTTCTCTGGAAACACCATATATTTT
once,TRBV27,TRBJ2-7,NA,CASSWTAAYEQYF,TGTGCCAGCAGTTGGACAGCAGCCTACGAGCAGTACTTC
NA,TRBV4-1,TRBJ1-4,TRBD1,CASSRQGSNEKLFF,TGCGCCAGCAGCCGACAGGGATCTAATGAAAAACTGTTTTTT
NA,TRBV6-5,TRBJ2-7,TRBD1,CASSPNLDGTGEQYF,TGTGCCAGCAGTCCGAACCTTGACGGGACAGGGGAACAGTACTTC
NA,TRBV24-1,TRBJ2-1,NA,CATRGGASEQFF,TGTGCCACCCGAGGGGGGGCGAGTGAGCAGTTCTTC
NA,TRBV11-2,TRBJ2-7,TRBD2,CASSAGLAGGLSSYEQYF,TGTGCCAGCAGCGCGGGATTAGCGGGGGGTCTCTCATCTTACGAGCAGTACTTC
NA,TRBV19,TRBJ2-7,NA,CASSIGLEPVYEQYF,TGTGCCAGTAGTATAGGGCTAGAACCTGTCTACGAGCAGTACTTC
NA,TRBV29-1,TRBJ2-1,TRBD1,CSVTFGTETTVKFF,TGCAGCGTAACGTTTGGGACAGAGACCACCGTGAAGTTCTTC
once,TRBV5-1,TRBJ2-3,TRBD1,CASRYTGGGTDTQYF,TGCGCCAGCAGATACACAGGGGGCGGCACAGATACGCAGTATTTT
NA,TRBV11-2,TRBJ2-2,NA,CASSLALGGTGELFF,TGTGCCAGCAGCTTAGCCCTGGGGGGAACCGGGGAGCTGTTTTTT
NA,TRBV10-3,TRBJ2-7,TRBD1,CAISGGTEEYF,TGTGCCATCAGTGGGGGGACAGAGGAGTACTTC
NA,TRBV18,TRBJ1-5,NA,CASSPPPGQPQHF,TGTGCCAGCTCACCGCCACCGGGGCAGCCCCAGCATTTT
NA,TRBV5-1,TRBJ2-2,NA,CASSFGTNTGELFF,TGCGCCAGCAGTTTCGGGACGAACACCGGGGAGCTGTTTTTT
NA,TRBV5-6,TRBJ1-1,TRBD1,CASSWGTGTFEAFF,TGTGCCAGCAGCTGGGGGACAGGGACGTTTGAAGCTTTCTTT